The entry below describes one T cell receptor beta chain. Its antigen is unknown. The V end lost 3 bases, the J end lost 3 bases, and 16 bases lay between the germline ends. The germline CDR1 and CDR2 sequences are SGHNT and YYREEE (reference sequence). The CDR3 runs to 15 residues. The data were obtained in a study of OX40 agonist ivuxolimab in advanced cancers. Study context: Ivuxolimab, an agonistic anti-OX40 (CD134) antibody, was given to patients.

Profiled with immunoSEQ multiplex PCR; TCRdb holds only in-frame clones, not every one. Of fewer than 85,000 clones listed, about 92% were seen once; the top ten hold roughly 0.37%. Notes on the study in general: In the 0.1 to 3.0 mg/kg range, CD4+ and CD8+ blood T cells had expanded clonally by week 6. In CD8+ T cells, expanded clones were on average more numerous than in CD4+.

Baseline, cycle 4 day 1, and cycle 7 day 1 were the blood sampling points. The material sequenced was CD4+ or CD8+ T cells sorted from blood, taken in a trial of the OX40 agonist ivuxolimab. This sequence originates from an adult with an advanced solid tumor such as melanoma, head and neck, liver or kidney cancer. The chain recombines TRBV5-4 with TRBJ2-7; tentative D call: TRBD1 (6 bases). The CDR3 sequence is CASSSKDRSFYEQYF. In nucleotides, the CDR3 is TGTGCCAGCAGCTCAAAAGACAGGAGTTTCTACGAGCAGTACTTC.